This T cell receptor beta chain was sequenced during a study of CD8+ T cells in alopecia areata. About the study: Patients took tofacitinib for 6 to 18 months, followed by 6 drug-free months.

Extracted RNA was reverse transcribed into cDNA, the sequencing template. Produced via immunoSEQ multiplex PCR; TCRdb's table is partial and in-frame only. Among over 200,000 clones listed, approximately 61% were seen once. The study, taken as a whole, reports: Between patients, shared TCR sequences were less clear than in mice. This was possibly due in part to HLA diversity in the patient population. Resident alphabeta T-cell populations of normal skin are likewise subject to sequencing in scalp samples.

This CDR3 region has 20 residues. Germline V CDR1 and CDR2: SQVTM, ANQGSEA. The junction had 13 bases not matched to a gene; V was cut back by 1 base and J by 0 bases. This clone turned up a few times. Antigen: not known. The TCR comes from a human donor with alopecia areata. This specimen consisted of CD4+ T cells sorted from blood, obtained at week 0. The chain employs TRBV29-1 and TRBJ2-4; 12 bases are shared with TRBD2. CDR3 bases: TGCAGCGTTGAAGGGCATGCAACTAGCGGGAGGAGTCGAGCCAAAAACATTCAGTACTTC. Translation gives CSVEGHATSGRSRAKNIQYF.